These 5 T cell receptor beta chains were sequenced from one sample in a study of beta chain features in type 1 diabetes. Expressed TCRB transcripts were sequenced after all isolated RNA was converted to cDNA. TCRdb's table, derived via immunoSEQ multiplex PCR, lists solely in-frame clones and lacks some. Of some 330,000 clones in the sample, around 10% are singletons; the top ten hold under 0.02%. Sequences were obtained from naive CD4+ T cells from blood. Source of these receptors: a woman aged 30 to 39 in good health.

This clone was seen a handful of times. The chain employs TRBV7-9 and TRBJ2-7, with 8 bases matching TRBD1. J was trimmed by 6 bases and V by 3 bases; bases with no gene match: 10. This CDR3 has 15 amino acids. Germline values: CDR1 SEHNR, CDR2 FQNEAQ (reference sequence). CDR3 DNA sequence: TGTGCCAGCAGCTTGGGGACAGGAAGACATCCCGAGCAGTACTTC. Translating gives CASSLGTGRHPEQYF.

The gene calls are TRBV4-2 and TRBJ2-6; tentatively, D is TRBD1 (5 bases). CDR3 length: 16 residues. Trimming took off 1 base at V and 0 bases at J, with 7 bases between the two ends. Germline assignment: CDR1 LGHNA and CDR2 YNFKEQ. The CDR3 region is CASSQGQSSGANVLTF. For the CDR3, the DNA is TGTGCCAGCAGCCAAGGACAGAGCTCTGGGGCCAACGTCCTGACTTTC.

This clone has more than one count but fewer than ten. CDR3 in DNA: TGCGCCAGCAGCCAAGCTAGAAGTGAATATGAGCAGTTCTTC. Translating gives CASSQARSEYEQFF. The V gene is TRBV4-1, the J gene TRBJ2-1; D is unresolved. CDR3 size: 14 residues. Germline CDR1 is MGHRA and CDR2 is YSYEKL. Trimming took 1 base from V and 8 from J, leaving 12 bases between them.

This chain connects TRBV5-1 to TRBJ2-3, with TRBD2 matching over 14 bases. The junction had 12 bases not matched to a gene; V was cut back by 4 bases and J by 5 bases. This CDR3 has 18 residues. Germline V gene lookup returns CDR1 SGHRS and CDR2 YFSETQ. The CDR3 reads CASSQRTSGGHRGDTQYF. As DNA, the CDR3 is TGCGCCAGCAGCCAAAGGACTAGCGGGGGGCACAGGGGAGATACGCAGTATTTT.

The V call is TRBV18, the J call TRBJ2-3, with TRBD2 as a possible D gene (6 bases). CDR3 length: 15 amino acids. Trimming removed 0 bases from V and 4 bases from J, with 11 bases in between. Germline CDR1 KGHSH, CDR2 LQKENI. CDR3 coding DNA: TGTGCCAGCTCACCACCGGGCTCGGGGGCAGATACGCAGTATTTT. It translates to CASSPPGSGADTQYF.